The 17 T cell receptor beta chains presented below share a single source sample, sequenced in a study of cytomegalovirus exposure and HLA in healthy donors. Primers for the PCR totalled 60 Vbeta and 13 Jbeta. The protocol was immunoSEQ multiplex PCR, while the TCRdb copy is restricted to in-frame clones and leaves out a portion. The sample yields over 90,000 clones, roughly two thirds seen once. Specimen: PBMCs. The receptors come from a man aged 40-49 years in good health and CMV-seronegative.

This clone came up a few times. The chain recombines TRBV5-4 with TRBJ2-7, with a weak D call TRBD2 (6 bases). Germline assignment: CDR1 SGHNT and CDR2 YYREEE (reference sequence). Trimming removed 4 bases from V and 1 base from J, with 15 bases in between. This CDR3 is built from 15 residues. CDR3 coding DNA: TGTGCCAGCAGCCGGGGGAAACTAGCTTCCTACGAGCAGTACTTC. This gives the protein CASSRGKLASYEQYF. Together with reference TRBV5-4 and TRBJ2-7, the CDR3 gives the full variable domain: ETGVTQSPTHLIKTRGQQVTLRCSSQSGHNTVSWYQQALGQGPQFIFQYYREEENGRGNFPPRFSGLQFPNYSSELNVNALELDDSALYLCASSRGKLASYEQYFGPGTRLTVT.

The CDR3 here is CASSSPRGTTLSGELFF. The CDR3 nucleotides read TGTGCCAGCAGCTCCCCCCGGGGGACTACTCTCTCCGGGGAGCTGTTTTTT. This sequence joins TRBV7-8 and TRBJ2-2, with 7 bases matching TRBD2. The germline gives CDR1 SGHVS, CDR2 FQNEAQ. The CDR3 covers 17 residues. V trimming: 4 bases; J trimming: 6 bases; junction bases outside the gene matches: 14.

The chain employs TRBV28 and TRBJ1-6; no reliable D call. The CDR3 length is 13 residues. Between the trimmed V and J ends, which lost 6 bases and 9 bases, there was a span of 12 bases. Germline-derived CDR1 and CDR2 are MDHEN and SYDVKM. As DNA, the CDR3 is TGTGCCAGCAGACAACGAGGCGGTTCACCCCTCCACTTT. Its translation is CASRQRGGSPLHF.

Here the CDR3 reads CASSPRSSGGWEQYF. The CDR3 coding sequence is TGTGCCAGCAGCCCTCGAAGTAGCGGGGGCTGGGAGCAGTACTTC. The chain has TRBV9 and TRBJ2-7; 9 bases agree with TRBD2. The CDR3 consists of 15 residues. The trim removed 4 bases at V and 7 bases at J, leaving 12 bases unmatched. CDR1 is SGDLS, CDR2 YYNGEE, per germline.

V usage is TRBV5-1 and J usage is TRBJ2-3, with D possibly matching TRBD1 (6 bases). V shed 2 bases and J shed 2 bases, with 12 bases lying between them. The CDR3 is made up of 15 amino acids. The germline V gene encodes CDR1 SGHRS and CDR2 YFSETQ. The CDR3 DNA is TGCGCCAGCAGCTTCCCTCGGGACACCACAGATACGCAGTATTTT. Amino acids: CASSFPRDTTDTQYF.

The chain couples TRBV27 to TRBJ2-7; 9 bases align to TRBD2. Germline loops: CDR1 MNHEY, CDR2 SMNVEV (reference sequence). The CDR3 sequence is 15 residues long. V trimming: 2 bases; J trimming: 3 bases; junction bases outside the gene matches: 5. CDR3 loop: CASSLTSGGIYEQYF. The CDR3 DNA is TGTGCCAGCAGTTTAACGAGCGGGGGGATCTACGAGCAGTACTTC.

This clone was detected once. The chain couples TRBV5-1 to TRBJ2-3, with 8 bases lining up with TRBD1. The germline gives CDR1 SGHRS, CDR2 YFSETQ. Trimming cost V 4 bases and J 2 bases; bases outside gene matches: 6. The CDR3 sequence is 15 residues long. In DNA, the CDR3 is TGCGCCAGCAGCCCCTCGGACAGGGCCACAGATACGCAGTATTTT. This sequence encodes CASSPSDRATDTQYF.

This chain joins TRBV20-1 and TRBJ2-5; D possibly corresponds to TRBD2 (6 bases). CDR1 is DFQATT and CDR2 is SNEGSKA in the germline V gene (reference sequence). CDR3 length equals 10 residues. V gave up 8 bases and J gave up 4 bases, with 8 bases separating them. CDR3 amino acids: CSFGRETQYF. CDR3 in DNA: TGCAGTTTCGGGAGAGAGACCCAGTACTTC.

V and J are TRBV15 and TRBJ2-4, with D tentatively TRBD2 (5 bases). The V end was cut by 0 bases, the J end by 6 bases, with 18 bases between. CDR1 is LNHNV, CDR2 YYDKDF, per germline (reference sequence). The length of the CDR3 is 17 residues. CDR3 loop: CATSRELGDPSLNIQYF. CDR3 sequence (DNA): TGTGCCACCAGCAGAGAGTTGGGAGACCCTAGTCTAAACATTCAGTACTTC.

There are a few counts of this clone. This chain links TRBV19 with TRBJ1-1; 8 positions agree with TRBD1. This CDR3 is 13 amino acids long. Unmatched junction bases numbered 4, after V lost 4 bases and J lost 6 bases. Germline lookup yields CDR1 LNHDA and CDR2 SQIVND (reference sequence). CDR3 amino acids: CASSTQQGAEAFF. In DNA form, the CDR3 reads TGTGCCAGTAGTACGCAACAGGGGGCTGAAGCTTTCTTT.

The chain employs TRBV12-2 and TRBJ2-5; the table's D call, TRBD2, has no DNA check behind it. TRBV12-2 is described as a pseudogene. CDR3 length: 19 residues. The CDR3: CASRLSIGLDPRPQETQYF. The CDR3 DNA reads TGTGCAAGTCGCTTATCGATCGGACTAGACCCCCGGCCCCAAGAGACCCAGTACTTC.

By share, this clone ranks as medium-sized. The gene calls are TRBV4-1 and TRBJ2-2; tentative D call: TRBD1 (5 bases). CDR1 MGHRA and CDR2 YSYEKL come from the germline V gene. V was clipped by 2 bases and J by 1 base, with 17 bases between them. CDR3 length: 18 residues. DNA of the CDR3: TGCGCCAGCAGCCAACTCCTTCTGGTTGGACAGAACACCGGGGAGCTGTTTTTT. It codes for CASSQLLLVGQNTGELFF.

The chain carries TRBV10-3 and TRBJ1-2; D is unresolved. Germline CDR1 and CDR2: ENHRY and SYGVKD. This CDR3 spans 12 amino acids. V was clipped by 3 bases and J by 4 bases, with 6 bases between them. The DNA for the CDR3 is TGTGCCATCAGTGATACGGGCTATGGCTACACCTTC. This sequence encodes CAISDTGYGYTF.

The chain uses TRBV2 and TRBJ1-1, with D perhaps matching TRBD1 (5 bases). The germline gives CDR1 SNHLY, CDR2 FYNNEI. Trimming left V 5 bases short and J 0 bases short, with 25 bases between. The CDR3 is 19 residues long. This CDR3 is CASSPRAGSTFGMNTEAFF. The CDR3 DNA follows: TGTGCCAGCAGTCCCCGGGCAGGGTCGACCTTTGGAATGAACACTGAAGCTTTCTTT.

This chain links TRBV7-2 with TRBJ1-1; D remains ambiguous. The CDR3 loop spans 11 amino acids. Trimming stripped 2 bases from V and 10 bases from J, with 8 bases between. CDR1 is SGHTA, CDR2 FQGNSA, per germline. The CDR3 loop is CASSLLSRAFF. For the CDR3, the DNA is TGTGCCAGCAGCTTACTTTCCCGAGCTTTCTTT.

The table lists this clone with a few counts. The chain couples TRBV28 to TRBJ1-5; TRBD1 aligns across 10 bases. After removal of 11 bases from V and 0 bases from J, the junction contained 7 bases not matched to a gene. This CDR3 spans 15 amino acids. Germline V lookup: CDR1 MDHEN, CDR2 SYDVKM. CDR3 protein: CAAGQGVYSNQPQHF. Written as DNA, the CDR3 is TGTGCCGCCGGACAGGGGGTTTATAGCAATCAGCCCCAGCATTTT. The whole variable domain, remainder taken from reference TRBV28 and TRBJ1-5, is DVKVTQSSRYLVKRTGEKVFLECVQDMDHENMFWYRQDPGLGLRLIYFSYDVKMKEKGDIPEGYSVSREKKERFSLILESASTNQTSMYLCAAGQGVYSNQPQHFGDGTRLSIL.

The rearrangement links TRBV6-5 to TRBJ2-2, with 9 bases lining up with TRBD1. The CDR3 is 15 residues long. V trimming: 2 bases; J trimming: 8 bases; junction bases outside the gene matches: 6. CDR1 and CDR2 from the germline V gene are MNHEY and SVGAGI. CDR3 nucleotides: TGTGCCAGCAGTTACATACAGGGGGCCGGGGGGGAGCTGTTTTTT. Its translation is CASSYIQGAGGELFF.